This entry concerns a single TCR beta chain. This clonotype was detected only a few times. Its binding antigen is unknown. Qualities for individual bases were not recorded, and no much larger clone is one base off. The sample's time point label is to be understood as: pre-sensitization, week 0. What this sample's treatment or condition label stands for: therapeutic diphenylcyclopropenone sensitization with weekly scalp DPC. At each patch-test visit, blood was drawn before the patch test was applied. Eligible patients were aged 18 to 70, diagnosed with alopecia, deemed suitable for DPC therapy, and excluded if pregnant. Total RNA was extracted from unfractionated whole blood that had been collected in Tempus Blood RNA tubes. This sample stems from a study of human T cells and chemical hapten exposure (dated by TCRdb to the early 2020s). Context from the whole study: For sensitization, 2% DPC in acetone was applied to a 2 cm by 2 cm area of upper inner arm skin. Weekly therapeutic DPC doses were additionally applied to the scalp of patients throughout the roughly 25-week study period. Patch testing was done on the upper back using Finn chambers containing 0.01% DPC, and results were scored after 6 days according to International Contact Dermatitis Research Group standards. Alopecia areata with under or over 50% scalp involvement, alopecia totalis and alopecia universalis were represented in the patient cohort, which was mostly female. Libraries were combined into a pool for sequencing, and differences in TCR yield between samples came mainly from small differences in library volumes within the pool. In alopecia patients, the study followed how the peripheral blood TCR repertoire changed in vivo over primary and secondary sensitization to diphenylcyclopropenone (DPC), a hapten. Blood samples were taken from patients before sensitization (week 0) and then at 2, 6 and about 24 weeks after DPC sensitization. For TCR sequencing, blood came from 25 to 35 alopecia patients at anywhere from one to four time points (pre-sensitization, 2, 6 and 24 weeks).

The library was built by means of RACE. The sequencer listed for this sample is NextSeq 500. During library preparation, unique molecular identifiers were attached to individual cDNA molecules so that TCRs could be counted quantitatively and reproducibly. Both TCR alpha and TCR beta chains were sequenced from each blood RNA sample. The original methods were these. The median number of TCRs per sample was around 96,000, ranging from about 23,224 to 690,600. The Decombinator software suite was used to annotate V, J and CDR3 in the TCR reads. For the PS versus PT1 abundance plots, all samples were subsampled to the same number of TCRs (28,000). TCRs were defined as expanded if absent before sensitization and observed at least eight times at the 2-week time point. TCRdb took the public reads, trimmed them with fastp at Q25, ran MiXCR for clone calling and kept in-frame beta chains. All rows with the same CDR3 protein become a single entry with the most common DNA and genes. Clone size and V and J calls follow TCRdb, not the original study. The sample contains a few hundred thousand distinct CDR3 sequences, around 5.5% of them found a single time. The top ten clonotypes cover roughly 8.2% of the sample.

Trimming removed 7 bases from V and 0 bases from J, leaving 13 bases between the germline ends. From cysteine to phenylalanine, the CDR3 is 14 amino acids long. The DNA shown is the 42-base CDR3, in frame from base 1. The germline V gene encodes CDR1 SGHRS and CDR2 YFSETQ. Broad study findings and their caveats: DPC sensitization did not change how many TCRs were above 1 in 1000 frequency, and no evidence was found of alterations in global repertoire structure. A positive correlation was found between the number of PT1 expanded TCRs and patch test score, with significance reached at thresholds 8, 16 and 32 but not 4. Repeated subsampling changed both the strength of the expansion versus patch-test correlation and the threshold at which that correlation became significant. Compared with pre-sensitization or healthy control sets, expanded TCRs formed significantly more large CDR3 similarity clusters, which is consistent with antigen-driven responses. Alopecia, a presumed autoimmune disease, was present in all patients, so the immune response of the patients might differ from that of healthy individuals.

The chain is made from TRBV5-1 and TRBJ1-2; TRBD1 is a weak D gene call, 5 bases matching. This TCR came from a woman younger than 30 with alopecia areata. Some clones in this sample may be carry-over from other donors' samples. Specimen: whole blood, collected in connection with sensitization to the hapten diphenylcyclopropenone (DPC). The CDR3 has the sequence CASRIGTSNYGYTF. The DNA sequence is as follows: TGCGCCAGCCGGATTGGGACTTCTAACTATGGCTACACCTTC.